The clone carrying this T cell receptor (beta chain) was seen many times. The CDR3 spans 18 residues. The V gene's germline CDR1 is SGHVS and CDR2 FQNEAQ. Trimming at V came to 0 bases and at J to 0 bases, leaving 8 bases not matched to a gene. This sample was taken from a study of regulatory T cells in long-lasting Graves disease. Relying on iRepertoire HTBI primers and Arm-PCR of CDR3 regions, the team built TCR beta libraries. TCRdb reprocessed the multiplex PCR reads with MiXCR, giving one entry per CDR3 protein. The sample consists of about 530,000 distinct CDR3 sequences, around 16% of them appearing once. Stated time point: newly diagnosed GD, antithyroid drugs for less than 3 months. The TCR library used RNA extracted from PBMCs. Another study also made use of these data, one on T cells in Graves' hyperthyroidism and ophthalmopathy.

The chain uses TRBV7-8 and TRBJ2-3; TRBD2 agrees at 8 bases. The sequenced sample was peripheral blood mononuclear cells (PBMCs), obtained at new diagnosis, from a patient treated with antithyroid drugs. The clonotype originates from a woman aged 40 to 65 with Graves disease. CDR3 amino acids: CASSLAALVAGSTDTQYF. CDR3 nucleotides: TGTGCCAGCAGCTTAGCGGCCCTGGTAGCGGGGAGCACAGATACGCAGTATTTT. The full variable domain, with the rest looked up from reference TRBV7-8 and TRBJ2-3, is GAGVSQSPRYKVAKRGQDVALRCDPISGHVSLFWYQQALGQGPEFLTYFQNEAQLDKSGLPSDRFFAERPEGSVSTLKIQRTQQEDSAVYLCASSLAALVAGSTDTQYFGPGTRLTVL.